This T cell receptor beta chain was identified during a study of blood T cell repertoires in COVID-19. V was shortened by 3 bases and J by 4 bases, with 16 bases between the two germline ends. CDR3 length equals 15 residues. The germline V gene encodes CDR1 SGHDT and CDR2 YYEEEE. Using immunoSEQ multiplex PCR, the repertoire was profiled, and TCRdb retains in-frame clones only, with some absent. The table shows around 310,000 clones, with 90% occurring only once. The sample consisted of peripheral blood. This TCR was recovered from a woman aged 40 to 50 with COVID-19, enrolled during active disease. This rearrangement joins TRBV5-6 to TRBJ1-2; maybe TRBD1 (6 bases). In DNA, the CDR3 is TGTGCCAGCAGCTACCCGGGACAAGGGGGCTATGGCTACACCTTC. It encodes CASSYPGQGGYGYTF.